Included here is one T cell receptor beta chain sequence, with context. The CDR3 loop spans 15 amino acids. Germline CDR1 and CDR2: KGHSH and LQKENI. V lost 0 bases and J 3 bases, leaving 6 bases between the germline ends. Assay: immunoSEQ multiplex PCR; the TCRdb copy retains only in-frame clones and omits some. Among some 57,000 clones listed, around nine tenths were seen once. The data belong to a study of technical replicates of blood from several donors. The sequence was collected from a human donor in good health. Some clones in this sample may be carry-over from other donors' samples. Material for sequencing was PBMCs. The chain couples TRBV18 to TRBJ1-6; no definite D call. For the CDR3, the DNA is TGTGCCAGCTCACCACCCCAGGTCTATAATTCACCCCTCCACTTT. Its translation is CASSPPQVYNSPLHF.